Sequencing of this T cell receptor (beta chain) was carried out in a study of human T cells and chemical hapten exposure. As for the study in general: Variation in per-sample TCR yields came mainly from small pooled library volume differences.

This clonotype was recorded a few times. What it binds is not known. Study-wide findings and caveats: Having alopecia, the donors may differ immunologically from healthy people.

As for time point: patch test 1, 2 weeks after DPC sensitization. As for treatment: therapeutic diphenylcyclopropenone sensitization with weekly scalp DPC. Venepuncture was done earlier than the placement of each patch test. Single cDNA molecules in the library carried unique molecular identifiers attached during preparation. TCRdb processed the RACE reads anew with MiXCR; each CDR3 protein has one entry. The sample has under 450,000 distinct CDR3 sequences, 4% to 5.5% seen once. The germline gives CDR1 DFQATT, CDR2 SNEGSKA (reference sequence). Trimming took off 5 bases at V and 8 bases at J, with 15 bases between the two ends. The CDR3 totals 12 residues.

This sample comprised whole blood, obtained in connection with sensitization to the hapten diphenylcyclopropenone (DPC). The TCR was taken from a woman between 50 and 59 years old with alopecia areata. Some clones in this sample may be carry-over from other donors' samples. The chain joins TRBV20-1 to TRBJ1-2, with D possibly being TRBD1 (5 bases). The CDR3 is CSAGIQGTGYTF. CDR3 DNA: TGCAGTGCTGGTATCCAGGGTACGGGCTACACCTTC.